Each of the 2 T cell receptor beta chains below was sequenced from the same sample in a study of blood T cell repertoires in COVID-19. Clones were read by immunoSEQ multiplex PCR, and TCRdb kept only the in-frame ones, dropping some. This table has about 110,000 clones, more than 70% appearing once. Sequencing was done on a sample of peripheral blood. These receptor sequences come from a man aged 45-60 years with active or convalescent COVID-19.

The chain combines TRBV4-2 with TRBJ2-1, with 7 nucleotides matching TRBD2. Germline V gene sequence: CDR1 LGHNA, CDR2 YNFKEQ. The trim removed 4 bases at V and 5 bases at J, leaving 5 bases unmatched. The CDR3 contains 14 residues. The CDR3 nucleotides read TGTGCCAGCAGCCCCCTGGGGGGGAACAATGAGCAGTTCTTC. Translation gives CASSPLGGNNEQFF.

This chain connects TRBV28 to TRBJ2-7, with no clear D. V lost 1 base and J lost 3, with 16 bases in between. The CDR3 length is 16 residues. Germline V gives CDR1 MDHEN, CDR2 SYDVKM. CDR3 DNA sequence: TGTGCCAGCAGTTTATTGTTCTGGGCCAGCCACTACGAGCAGTACTTC. This translates into CASSLLFWASHYEQYF.